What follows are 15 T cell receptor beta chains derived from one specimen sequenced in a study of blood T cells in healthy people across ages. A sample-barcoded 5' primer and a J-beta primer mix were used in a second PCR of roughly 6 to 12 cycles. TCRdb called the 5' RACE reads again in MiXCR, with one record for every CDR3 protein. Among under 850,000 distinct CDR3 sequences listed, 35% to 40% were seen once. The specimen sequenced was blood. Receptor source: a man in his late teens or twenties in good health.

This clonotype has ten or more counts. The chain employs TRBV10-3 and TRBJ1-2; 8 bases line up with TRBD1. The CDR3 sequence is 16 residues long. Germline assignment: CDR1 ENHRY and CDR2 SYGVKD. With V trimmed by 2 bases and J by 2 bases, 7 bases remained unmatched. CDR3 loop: CAISEMAGGTNYGYTF. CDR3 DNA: TGTGCCATCAGTGAGATGGCAGGGGGCACCAACTATGGCTACACCTTC.

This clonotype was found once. The chain's CDR3 is CSARDSRSYEQYF. For the CDR3, the DNA is TGCAGTGCCAGGGACAGCCGCTCCTACGAGCAGTACTTC. V gene TRBV20-1 combines with J gene TRBJ2-7; 7 bases match TRBD1. Germline CDR1 and CDR2: DFQATT and SNEGSKA (reference sequence). V lost 6 bases and J lost 0; bases outside the gene matches: 5. This CDR3 is built from 13 residues.

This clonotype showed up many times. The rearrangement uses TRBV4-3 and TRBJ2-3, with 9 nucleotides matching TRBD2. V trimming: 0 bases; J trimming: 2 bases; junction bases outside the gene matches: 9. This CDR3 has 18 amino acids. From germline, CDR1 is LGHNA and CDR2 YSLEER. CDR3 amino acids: CASSQEIYGTSPTDTQYF. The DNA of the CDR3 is TGCGCCAGCAGCCAAGAAATCTATGGGACTAGCCCCACAGATACGCAGTATTTT.

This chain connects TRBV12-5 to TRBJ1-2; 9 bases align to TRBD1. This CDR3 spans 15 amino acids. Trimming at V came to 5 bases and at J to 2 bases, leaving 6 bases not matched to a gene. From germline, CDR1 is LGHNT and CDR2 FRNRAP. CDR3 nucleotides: TGTGCTAGTGGTCTCCCGACAGGGGGAAACTATGGCTACACCTTC. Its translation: CASGLPTGGNYGYTF.

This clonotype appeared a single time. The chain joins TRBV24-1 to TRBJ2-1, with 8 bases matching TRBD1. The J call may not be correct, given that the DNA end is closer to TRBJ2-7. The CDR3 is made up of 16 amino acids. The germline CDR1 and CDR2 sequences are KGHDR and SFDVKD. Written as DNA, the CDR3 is TGTGCCACCAGTGAAGACGACAGGGGACCCTACAATGAGCAGTACTTC. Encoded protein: CATSEDDRGPYNEQYF.

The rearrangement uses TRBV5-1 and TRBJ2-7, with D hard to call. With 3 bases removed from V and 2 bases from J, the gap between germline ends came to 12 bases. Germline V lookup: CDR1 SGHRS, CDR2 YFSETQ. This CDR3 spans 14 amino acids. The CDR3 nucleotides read TGCGCCAGCAGCTCTGACGGGTTAACCTACGAGCAGTACTTC. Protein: CASSSDGLTYEQYF.

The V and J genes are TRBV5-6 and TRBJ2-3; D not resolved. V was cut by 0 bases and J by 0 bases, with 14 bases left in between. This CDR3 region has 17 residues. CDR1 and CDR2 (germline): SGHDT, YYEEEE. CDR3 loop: CASSLDRRISSTDTQYF. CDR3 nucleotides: TGTGCCAGCAGCTTGGATCGACGGATATCTAGCACAGATACGCAGTATTTT.

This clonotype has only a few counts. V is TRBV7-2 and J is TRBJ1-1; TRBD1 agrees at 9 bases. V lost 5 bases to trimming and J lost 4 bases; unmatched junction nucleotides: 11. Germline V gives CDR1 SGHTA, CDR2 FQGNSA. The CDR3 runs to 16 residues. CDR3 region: CASSIHRGRLATEAFF. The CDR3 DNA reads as TGTGCCAGCAGCATTCACAGGGGGCGATTGGCCACTGAAGCTTTCTTT.

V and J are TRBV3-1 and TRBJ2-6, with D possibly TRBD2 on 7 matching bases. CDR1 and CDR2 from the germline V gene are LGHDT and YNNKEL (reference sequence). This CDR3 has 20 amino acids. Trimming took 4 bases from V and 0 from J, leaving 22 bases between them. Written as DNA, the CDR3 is TGTGCCAGCAGCCCGATTTATGGGGGGGCCGACGTCTCTGGGGCCAACGTCCTGACTTTC. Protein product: CASSPIYGGADVSGANVLTF.

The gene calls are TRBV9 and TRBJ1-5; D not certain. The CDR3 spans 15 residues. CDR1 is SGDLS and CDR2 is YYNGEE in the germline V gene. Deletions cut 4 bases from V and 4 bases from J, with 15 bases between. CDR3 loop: CASSSRDSGNQPQHF. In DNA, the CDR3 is TGTGCCAGCAGCTCCCGGGATAGCGGGAATCAGCCCCAGCATTTT. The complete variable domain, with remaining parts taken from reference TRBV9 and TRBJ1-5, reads DSGVTQTPKHLITATGQRVTLRCSPRSGDLSVYWYQQSLDQGLQFLIQYYNGEERAKGNILERFSAQQFPDLHSELNLSSLELGDSALYFCASSSRDSGNQPQHFGDGTRLSIL.

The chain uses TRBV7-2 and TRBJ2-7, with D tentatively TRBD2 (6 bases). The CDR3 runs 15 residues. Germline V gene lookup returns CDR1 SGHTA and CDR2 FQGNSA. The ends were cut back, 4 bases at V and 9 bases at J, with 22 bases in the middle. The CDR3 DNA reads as TGTGCCAGCAGCTCTCCGGGACTGCAACTCGGGGGGCAGTACTTC. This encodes CASSSPGLQLGGQYF. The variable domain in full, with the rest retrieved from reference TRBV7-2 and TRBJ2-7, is GAGVSQSPSNKVTEKGKDVELRCDPISGHTALYWYRQSLGQGLEFLIYFQGNSAPDKSGLPSDRFSAERTGGSVSTLTIQRTQQEDSAVYLCASSSPGLQLGGQYFGPGTRLTVT.

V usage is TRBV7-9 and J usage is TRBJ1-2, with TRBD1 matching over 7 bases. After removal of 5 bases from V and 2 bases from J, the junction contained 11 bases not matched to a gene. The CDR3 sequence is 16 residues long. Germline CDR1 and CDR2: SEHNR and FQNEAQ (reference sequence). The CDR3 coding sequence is TGTGCCAGCAGCAAAAGGACAGGCCCTTCGAACTATGGCTACACCTTC. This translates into CASSKRTGPSNYGYTF.

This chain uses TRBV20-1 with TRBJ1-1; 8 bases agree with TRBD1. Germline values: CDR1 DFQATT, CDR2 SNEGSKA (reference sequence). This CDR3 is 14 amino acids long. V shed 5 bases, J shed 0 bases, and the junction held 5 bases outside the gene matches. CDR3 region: CSARPGQVNTEAFF. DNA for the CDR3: TGCAGTGCTCGGCCGGGACAGGTGAACACTGAAGCTTTCTTT.

The CDR3 loop is CSAGTLAGSEQFF. CDR3 nucleotides: TGCAGTGCTGGGACACTGGCGGGCAGTGAGCAGTTCTTC. The chain links TRBV20-1 to TRBJ2-1; TRBD1 might be the D (6 bases). Germline lookup yields CDR1 DFQATT and CDR2 SNEGSKA (reference sequence). This CDR3 has 13 residues. Trimming cost V 5 bases and J 9 bases, with 17 bases left between them.

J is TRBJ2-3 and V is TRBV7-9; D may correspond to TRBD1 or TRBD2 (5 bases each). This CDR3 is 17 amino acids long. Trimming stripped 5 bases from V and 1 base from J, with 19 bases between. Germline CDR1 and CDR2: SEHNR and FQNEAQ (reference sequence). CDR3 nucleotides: TGTGCCAGCAGCCCCCAATCGGGGCCTTCAGGCACAGATACGCAGTATTTT. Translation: CASSPQSGPSGTDTQYF.